This T cell receptor (beta chain) comes out of a study of read filtering for tumor transcriptome and immune sequencing (TCRdb year 2020). With respect to the entire study: The cohort had approximately 16 male and approximately 15 female patients with a mean age of roughly 66 years, ranging from roughly 40 to 90. Under revised international staging, fewer than ten patients fell into R-ISS I, 15 or so into R-ISS II and roughly 7 into R-ISS III. The study compared TCR repertoires from targeted immune repertoire sequencing and bulk whole-transcriptome sequencing run on the same bone marrow samples. A main aim was a read-filtering strategy for immune repertoire data, specifically whether clonotypes supported by a single read should be removed. TCR-region mapped reads per sample ranged from about 4.05 to 10.27 million with IR-seq versus only roughly 85 to 1,300 with RNA-seq. After DNase treatment, whole-transcriptome libraries were prepared using the TruSeq RNA Access Library Prep Kit. Paper-wide results and their limitations: The correlation between IR-seq and RNA-seq shared clonotype proportions was increased by removal of single-read clonotypes. Single-read clonotypes made up roughly 80% of clonotypes but around 3.8% of total reads in IR-seq, and 74.6% of clonotypes and about 45% of reads in RNA-seq. Clonotypes were captured by IR-seq at much higher depth and more reliably than by RNA-seq, and smaller IR-seq throughput was sufficient for identification of most shared clonotypes. The sorted CD138-negative fraction was not purified T cells but a mixed bone marrow immune population.

Bone marrow was sampled from every patient at the time of active disease. Ficoll-Hypaque density gradient centrifugation was used to isolate bone marrow mononuclear cells. To remove myeloma plasma cells, the cells were labeled with CD138 magnetic microbeads on a MACS separator, and CD138-negative cells were then collected by negative selection. The purity of the isolated cells was checked by flow cytometry with CD138 antibodies on an Attune NxT. TRIzol reagent was used to extract total RNA, which was then quantified with a NanoDrop spectrophotometer. Paired RNA-seq and IR-seq were performed on each patient's CD138-negative bone marrow sample. The germline V gene sets CDR1 to KGHSH and CDR2 to LQKENI. The trim is 5 bases for V and 11 bases for J, with a gap of 21 bases between the germline ends. The CDR3 numbers 14 residues from cysteine through phenylalanine. Just CDR3 DNA is preserved here, 42 bases in frame from base 1.

This clonotype was detected ten times or more. Its binding antigen is unknown. Per-base quality was not reported, and no clone a single base away is much larger than it. The Immunoverse kit was used to build TCR libraries from about 430 ng RNA, with molecular barcoded adaptors covering alpha/delta and beta/gamma chains. TCR library preparation was performed with the same RNA that was used for transcriptome sequencing. An Illumina HiSeq 4000 with 2 x 150 cycles was used to sequence the TCR libraries. In the authors' own workflow: With MiXCR, TCR reads were aligned to human V, D, J and C references and assembled into CDR3 clonotypes, with quality filtering and error correction included. The tcR package in R was used to analyze clonotype counts and gene usage diversity. Raw mapping reads were checked after the RNA-seq reads had been mapped by STAR aligner version 2.5.3a onto the human GRCh37 genome. To test the effect of sequencing depth on detected clonotypes, IR-seq fastq files were randomly downsampled using Seqtk 1.3. TCRdb reran the public reads through fastp at Q25 and MiXCR, keeping productive beta chains. Entries are consolidated by CDR3 protein sequence, retaining the most common genes and DNA. The V and J calls follow TCRdb's processing rather than the paper's. The sample table shows more than 45,000 distinct CDR3 sequences, and roughly 19% are seen once. The ten top clones hold 15% of the sample.

The TCR originated in a donor aged 40 or older with multiple myeloma. The sequenced sample was a population of CD138-negative cells sorted from bone marrow. The cell subset or site label on this specimen signifies: bone marrow mononuclear cells depleted of CD138+ plasma/myeloma cells by negative magnetic selection. This receptor chain uses TRBV18 and TRBJ1-1; TRBD1 might be the D gene, on 6 matching bases. At the DNA level, the sequence is TGTGCCAGCTCAACCTTACAGGGATCGATAGACGCTTTCTTT. This yields the protein CASSTLQGSIDAFF.